The rows below give T cell receptor beta chains drawn from one sample of a study of shared clonotypes between healthy human individuals. Libraries were prepared by immunoSEQ multiplex PCR; TCRdb keeps only in-frame clonotypes and omits some of them. In the table there are about 610,000 clones, 95% to 96% of which are singletons. Source material: naive CD8+ T cells sorted from blood. These receptors were obtained from a woman aged 30 to 39 in good health. CDR3s include the opening cysteine and the closing phenylalanine or tryptophan. The order of the fields is clone size, J gene, D gene, V gene, CDR3 DNA, CDR3 protein. A D gene is named only where the DNA matches it firmly. Expanded clones are given a class, and other clones once, few, many or no size at all.

-,TRBJ1-4,-,TRBV27,TGTGCCAGCAGTTTGAATGCAGGGGATGAAAAACTGTTTTTT,CASSLNAGDEKLFF
-,TRBJ2-5,-,TRBV5-4,TGTGCCAGCAGCGGGGAGTCGGGGGAGACCCAGTACTTC,CASSGESGETQYF
-,TRBJ2-7,-,TRBV18,TGTGCCAGCTCACCGGAGGCAGGGGGGAGCTACGAGCAGTACTTC,CASSPEAGGSYEQYF
-,TRBJ1-1,-,TRBV4-1,TGCGCCAGCAGCCCAGGGGCGTCGCTGAACACTGAAGCTTTCTTT,CASSPGASLNTEAFF
-,TRBJ1-1,TRBD1,TRBV6-1,TGTGCCAGCAAGCCGGGACAGATGAACACTGAAGCTTTCTTT,CASKPGQMNTEAFF
-,TRBJ2-1,TRBD2,TRBV15,TGTGCCACCAGCAGGACTAGCGGAGCAGTGGAGCAGTTCTTC,CATSRTSGAVEQFF
-,TRBJ1-1,-,TRBV6-4,TGTGCCAGCAGTGATGGGGGGGCTGAAGCTTTCTTT,CASSDGGAEAFF
-,TRBJ2-2,TRBD2,TRBV5-1,TGCGCCAGCACGGGCGGGAGGTACACCGGGGAGCTGTTTTTT,CASTGGRYTGELFF
-,TRBJ2-1,-,TRBV23-1,TGCGCCACCGATAAGAACCCCCGGGTTTCGCAGTTCTTC,CATDKNPRVSQFF
-,TRBJ1-2,TRBD1,TRBV5-1,TGCGCCTACCGGGACAGTCCCTTAGCTAACTATGGCTACACCTTC,CAYRDSPLANYGYTF
-,TRBJ2-7,TRBD2,TRBV5-5,TGTGCCAGCAGCTTGGAATGGACTAGCGCTCTCCCCCTCGAGCAGTACTTC,CASSLEWTSALPLEQYF
-,TRBJ1-2,-,TRBV7-9,TGTGCCAGCAGCCTTGGGACCTCAGGGTATGGCTACACCTTC,CASSLGTSGYGYTF
-,TRBJ1-1,TRBD1,TRBV28,TGTGCCAGCAGTCTGACAGGGAGTAACACTGAAGCTTTCTTT,CASSLTGSNTEAFF
-,TRBJ1-5,TRBD1,TRBV7-8,TGTGCCAGCAGCCCCGAGACAGGGGGCATCAATCAGCCCCAGCATTTT,CASSPETGGINQPQHF
-,TRBJ1-4,TRBD1,TRBV2,TGTGCCAGCAGCGCCTTTCAGGGGGCGACTAATGAAAAACTGTTTTTT,CASSAFQGATNEKLFF
-,TRBJ2-7,TRBD2,TRBV4-1,TGCGCCAGCAGCCAAGTGTTGAGGGACTATTCCTACGAGCAGTACTTC,CASSQVLRDYSYEQYF
-,TRBJ2-1,-,TRBV4-1,TGCGCCAGCAGCCAAGTGGCAGGGTCGGATGAGCAGTTCTTC,CASSQVAGSDEQFF
once,TRBJ2-7,-,TRBV9,TGTGCCAGCAGCATCCAGCCGGGCTACGAGCAGTACTTC,CASSIQPGYEQYF
-,TRBJ1-1,-,TRBV7-9,TGTGCCAGCAGCTTAGGTTCCCGGGAAGCTTTCTTT,CASSLGSREAFF
-,TRBJ1-1,TRBD1,TRBV5-5,TGTGCCAGCAGTTCGAAACAGGGGTTAAACACTGAAGCTTTCTTT,CASSSKQGLNTEAFF
once,TRBJ1-1,-,TRBV28,TGTGCCAGCAGTTTAAGGGGGACAATAACCTACACTGAAGCTTTCTTT,CASSLRGTITYTEAFF
once,TRBJ2-7,-,TRBV2,TGTGCCAGCGGGGTCTCGAACTACGAGCAGTACTTC,CASGVSNYEQYF
-,TRBJ2-1,TRBD2,TRBV27,TGTGCCAGCAGTTTCGGGACTAGCGGGAGGAAAGAGCAGTTCTTC,CASSFGTSGRKEQFF
-,TRBJ1-2,-,TRBV2,TGTGCCAGCAGTCCAGGGTCCCCCGGCTACACCTTC,CASSPGSPGYTF
-,TRBJ2-7,TRBD2,TRBV19,TGTGCCAGTGCAGCTAGCGGAGCCTACGAGCAGTACTTC,CASAASGAYEQYF
-,TRBJ2-7,-,TRBV13,TGTGCCAGCAGCTTAGCCAGTCTTCCCTACGAGCAGTACTTC,CASSLASLPYEQYF
-,TRBJ1-1,-,TRBV2,TGTGCCAGCAGTGAAGGTCGCCGAGCGTTCAACACTGAAGCTTTCTTT,CASSEGRRAFNTEAFF
once,TRBJ2-1,TRBD1,TRBV5-1,TGCACCAGCAGCTTGGACAGGGGGCTTCACAATGAGCAGTTCTTC,CTSSLDRGLHNEQFF
once,TRBJ2-6,TRBD1,TRBV6-5,TGTGCCAGCACGGACAGGGGGCCTGGGGCCAACGTCCTGACTTTC,CASTDRGPGANVLTF
-,TRBJ2-5,-,TRBV11-1,TGTGCCAGCAGCTTAGCCGGAGATCAAGAGACCCAGTACTTC,CASSLAGDQETQYF
-,TRBJ2-1,-,TRBV4-1,TGCGCCAGCAGCCATAGCCGGGTGGGGAGCTCCTACAATGAGCAGTTCTTC,CASSHSRVGSSYNEQFF
-,TRBJ2-2,-,TRBV19,TGTGCCAGTAGTATAGCACAGGGGAACACCGGGGAGCTGTTTTTT,CASSIAQGNTGELFF
-,TRBJ2-7,-,TRBV5-8,TGTGCCAGCAGCTCCCAGGATCGGGGCTCCTACGAGCAGTACTTC,CASSSQDRGSYEQYF
-,TRBJ2-3,-,TRBV9,TGTGCCAGTACAACGGGAGACAATCTAGATACGCAGTATTTT,CASTTGDNLDTQYF
-,TRBJ2-3,TRBD2,TRBV7-8,TGTGCCAGCAGCTTAGCGATAGCGGGAGGGCCAAACCAACACACAGATACGCAGTATTTT,CASSLAIAGGPNQHTDTQYF
-,TRBJ2-1,TRBD2,TRBV5-6,TGTGCCAGCAGCTTGCTGACTAGCTGGGGGTACAATGAGCAGTTCTTC,CASSLLTSWGYNEQFF
-,TRBJ1-2,-,TRBV14,TGTGCCAGCAGCCCGGGGGGCCTGTTAGACTATGGCTACACCTTC,CASSPGGLLDYGYTF
-,TRBJ2-1,TRBD2,TRBV7-2,TGTGCCAGCAGCTCGTCCCTAGCGGGACTGCCCTACAATGAGCAGTTCTTC,CASSSSLAGLPYNEQFF
-,TRBJ2-1,TRBD2,TRBV5-1,TGCGCCAGCAGCCCTCATATAGCGGGAGGGGAATACAATGAGCAGTTCTTC,CASSPHIAGGEYNEQFF
-,TRBJ1-6,-,TRBV19,TGTGCCAGTAGTACGACAGTTACAAGCTCCTATAATTCACCCCTCCACTTT,CASSTTVTSSYNSPLHF
-,TRBJ2-3,TRBD2,TRBV6-1,TGTGCCAGCGCTGAAGCGGGACGATCCACAGATACGCAGTATTTT,CASAEAGRSTDTQYF
-,TRBJ2-7,TRBD2,TRBV7-3,TGTGCCAGCAGCCCCCGCTCCGGGACTAGCGGGAGGGTCCCGTACGAGCAGTACTTC,CASSPRSGTSGRVPYEQYF
once,TRBJ2-7,-,TRBV6-1,TGTGCCAGCAGTGATTCAGGCACCTACGAGCAGTACTTC,CASSDSGTYEQYF
-,TRBJ2-7,-,TRBV4-1,TGCGCCAGCAGCCAAGTACAGGGATCGTCCTACGAGCAGTACTTC,CASSQVQGSSYEQYF
-,TRBJ2-7,TRBD1,TRBV14,TGTGCCAGCAGCCAAGACAGGACAGGGGCCCACGAGCAGTACTTC,CASSQDRTGAHEQYF
-,TRBJ2-7,TRBD2,TRBV27,TGTGCCAGCGTCGCTCACAGTGTGGCGACGGGAGGCAACGAGCAGTACTTC,CASVAHSVATGGNEQYF
-,TRBJ2-5,-,TRBV9,TGTGCCAGCAGCCGCAGTCAAGAGACCCAGTACTTC,CASSRSQETQYF
-,TRBJ2-7,-,TRBV27,TGTGCCAGCAGTTTAGGAGGGGGCCCCTTCTACGAGCAGTACTTC,CASSLGGGPFYEQYF
-,TRBJ1-2,-,TRBV11-3,TGTGCCAGCAGCTCGTATTATGGCTACACCTTC,CASSSYYGYTF
-,TRBJ2-7,-,TRBV7-9,TGTGCCAGCAGCTTAGGGTCCGACATTTTCCCGGCCGGCGAGCAGTACTTC,CASSLGSDIFPAGEQYF
-,TRBJ1-4,-,TRBV21-1,TGTGCCAGCAGCAAAGCGTTGACAGGGAATTACACTACAACTAATGAAAAACTGTTTTTT,CASSKALTGNYTTTNEKLFF
-,TRBJ2-7,TRBD1,TRBV7-9,TGTGCCAGCAGCATCTTTTCCGGGACAGCGTTATACGAGCAGTACTTC,CASSIFSGTALYEQYF
-,TRBJ2-1,TRBD2,TRBV11-2,TGTGCCAGCGGCCAATTAGCGGGAGACTCCTACAATGAGCAGTTCTTC,CASGQLAGDSYNEQFF
-,TRBJ2-1,-,TRBV6-1,TGTGCCAGCAGACCTCAGGTATCCTACAATGAGCAGTTCTTC,CASRPQVSYNEQFF
-,TRBJ2-7,-,TRBV27,TGTGCCAGCAGTTTGAATACGGTTCCCTACGAGCAGTACTTC,CASSLNTVPYEQYF
-,TRBJ2-7,-,TRBV4-1,TGCGCCAGCAGCCAAAATCAGGAATCTTTCATCTACGAGCAGTACTTC,CASSQNQESFIYEQYF
-,TRBJ2-2,TRBD1,TRBV5-6,TGTGCCAGCAGCTCTATACCCGGACAGGGCACAACCGGGGAGCTGTTTTTT,CASSSIPGQGTTGELFF
-,TRBJ2-3,-,TRBV27,TGTGCCAGCAGTTTATCGAGAATGGACGTTGGGGTAGGCACAGATACGCAGTATTTT,CASSLSRMDVGVGTDTQYF